Below, 17 T cell receptor beta chains from the same sample are listed, as sequenced in a study of T cell repertoires in ileal Crohn's disease. Data came from immunoSEQ multiplex PCR; TCRdb stores just in-frame clones and leaves some out. The sample records about 12,000 clones, around 83% being singletons. As to time point: neoterminal ileum biopsy at postoperative endoscopy, about 6 months after surgery. The sample consisted of ileal tissue. These receptors all come from an adult with Crohn's disease.

In its sample, this clone was seen once. The rearrangement uses TRBV27 and TRBJ2-7, with D perhaps matching TRBD2 (5 bases). This CDR3 contains 16 residues. The germline V and J ends were trimmed by 5 bases and 2 bases, with 19 bases remaining between them. Germline assignment: CDR1 MNHEY and CDR2 SMNVEV (reference sequence). This CDR3 is CASSNSWVRAAYEQYF. Written as DNA, the CDR3 is TGTGCCAGCAGTAATTCGTGGGTGCGGGCAGCCTACGAGCAGTACTTC.

The chain has TRBV19 and TRBJ1-1; D ambiguous. CDR1 is LNHDA, CDR2 SQIVND, per germline (reference sequence). The length of the CDR3 is 14 residues. Trimming removed 1 base from V and 2 bases from J, with 8 bases in between. This CDR3 is CASSIGNRNTEAFF. The CDR3 DNA follows: TGTGCCAGTAGTATAGGGAACAGAAACACTGAAGCTTTCTTT.

The chain joins TRBV11-2 to TRBJ1-1; D is unresolved. Trimming left V 1 base short and J 2 bases short, with 11 bases between. The CDR3 extends over 15 amino acids. Germline V gene data show CDR1 as SGHAT and CDR2 as FQNNGV. Written as DNA, the CDR3 is TGTGCCAGCAGCTTAGTTGTTAGAGGCAACACTGAAGCTTTCTTT. It codes for CASSLVVRGNTEAFF.

This clone has a single count. The chain is built from TRBV5-6 and TRBJ1-1; 7 bases agree with TRBD1. Germline lookup yields CDR1 SGHDT and CDR2 YYEEEE. Trimming cost V 4 bases and J 4 bases; bases outside gene matches: 7. This CDR3 has 14 residues. The CDR3 DNA reads as TGTGCCAGCAGCACCCAGACAGGGTCCACTGAAGCTTTCTTT. It yields the protein CASSTQTGSTEAFF.

The V and J genes are TRBV6-5 and TRBJ1-2, with 7 nucleotides matching TRBD1. CDR3 length equals 13 residues. Unmatched junction bases numbered 7, after V lost 4 bases and J lost 8 bases. CDR1 MNHEY and CDR2 SVGAGI come from the germline V gene. The CDR3 sequence: CASSSRQGSGYTF. CDR3 bases: TGTGCCAGCAGTTCCCGACAGGGTAGCGGCTACACCTTC.

The chain couples TRBV2 to TRBJ2-7, with 7 bases aligning to TRBD2. V dropped 5 bases and J dropped 0; count of bases not matched to a gene: 7. Germline V gives CDR1 SNHLY, CDR2 FYNNEI. The CDR3 totals 15 residues. The CDR3 nucleotides are TGTGCCAGCAGTTTGAGCGGGGCAAACTCCTACGAGCAGTACTTC. Its translation is CASSLSGANSYEQYF.

This clone was detected a few times. The J gene is TRBJ1-1, the V gene TRBV30, with TRBD1 matching over 7 bases. The CDR3 runs 13 residues. With 7 bases clipped from V and 3 bases from J, the junction kept 8 bases outside the gene matches. The germline V gene has CDR1 GTSNPN and CDR2 SVGIG (reference sequence). CDR3 nucleotides: TGTGCCTCCACTCGCAGGGGGGACACTGAAGCTTTCTTT. As protein: CASTRRGDTEAFF.

The chain uses TRBV6-1 and TRBJ1-1; 11 nucleotides align to TRBD1. Per the germline V gene, CDR1 is MNHNS and CDR2 is SASEGT. This CDR3 has 13 residues. The V segment lost 11 bases and the J segment 7 bases; nucleotides outside the gene matches: 9. CDR3 region: CAAGTGGIGEAFF. CDR3 sequence (DNA): TGTGCCGCGGGGACAGGGGGTATAGGTGAAGCTTTCTTT.

The CDR3 DNA reads as TGTGCCACCAGCAGAGATCGCCTAAGCGGGAGTCTTCCCTACGAGCAGTACTTC. Its translation is CATSRDRLSGSLPYEQYF. The V call is TRBV15, the J call TRBJ2-5, with 8 bases fitting TRBD2. Near its end, the DNA agrees better with TRBJ2-7, so the J call may be wrong. The CDR3 is 18 amino acids. Germline CDR1 LNHNV, CDR2 YYDKDF (reference sequence).

This chain uses TRBV5-8 with TRBJ1-6; D is perhaps TRBD1 (6 bases). Germline CDR1 and CDR2: SGHTS and YDEGEE. CDR3 length: 15 residues. V shed 0 bases and J shed 6 bases, with 10 bases lying between them. DNA of the CDR3: TGTGCCAGCAGCTTGGGGACAGAGCCTAATTCACCCCTCCACTTT. Translated, it gives CASSLGTEPNSPLHF.

On this clone: The conserved final phenylalanine or tryptophan is absent from the CDR3, which likely points to a read error. The DNA is left out, because the CDR3 cannot be placed on it with certainty; the CDR3 is given as TCRdb lists it. The chain uses TRBV12-5 and TRBJ2-4; the table's D call TRBD2 went unverified against the DNA. Germline CDR1 reads LGHNT; CDR2 reads FRNRAP. The CDR3 length equals 11 residues, ends included. CDR3 region: CASGLVPPGHR.

The chain employs TRBV11-2 and TRBJ2-7, with 11 nucleotides matching TRBD2. The CDR3 has 14 amino acids. CDR1 and CDR2 from the germline V gene are SGHAT and FQNNGV. V shed 5 bases and J 9 bases; nucleotides not matched to a gene: 9. For the CDR3, the DNA is TGTGCCAGCAGCCGGGGACTAGCGGCAACGGGGCAGTACTTC. Protein product: CASSRGLAATGQYF.

The chain uses TRBV5-1 and TRBJ1-2; D is possibly TRBD1 (6 bases). The CDR3 consists of 13 residues. Germline V CDR1 and CDR2: SGHRS, YFSETQ. Trimming shortened V by 4 bases and J by 3 bases, and 10 bases separated the two germline ends. Written as DNA, the CDR3 is TGCGCCAGCAGCCCGACAGGTGACTATGGCTACACCTTC. Its protein is CASSPTGDYGYTF.

This clone turned up a few times. This chain joins TRBV5-1 and TRBJ2-7, with no clear D. The CDR3 has 13 residues. Germline V gives CDR1 SGHRS, CDR2 YFSETQ. Trimming cost V 2 bases and J 0 bases, with 6 bases left between them. The DNA for the CDR3 is TGCGCCAGCAGCTTCAGTATCTCCTACGAGCAGTACTTC. Translating gives CASSFSISYEQYF. The variable domain in full, with the rest retrieved from reference TRBV5-1 and TRBJ2-7, is KAGVTQTPRYLIKTRGQQVTLSCSPISGHRSVSWYQQTPGQGLQFLFEYFSETQRNKGNFPGRFSGRQFSNSRSEMNVSTLELGDSALYLCASSFSISYEQYFGPGTRLTVT.

Relative to its sample, this clone is medium-sized (0.01 to 0.1%). The V and J genes are TRBV5-6 and TRBJ1-6; D not certain. Germline V lookup: CDR1 SGHDT, CDR2 YYEEEE. The CDR3 is 16 residues long. V was shortened by 0 bases and J by 1 base, with 8 bases between the two germline ends. The CDR3 loop reads CASSLGGSSYNSPLHF. In DNA form, the CDR3 reads TGTGCCAGCAGCTTGGGAGGGAGTTCCTATAATTCACCCCTCCACTTT.

The V call is TRBV6-4, the J call TRBJ1-5; D unresolved. The CDR3 covers 15 residues. CDR1 and CDR2 from the germline V gene are MRHNA and SNTAGT. Trimming shortened V by 5 bases and J by 2 bases, and 13 bases separated the two germline ends. The CDR3 is CASSQQHGGNQPQHF. The CDR3 DNA reads as TGTGCCAGCAGTCAACAGCACGGGGGCAATCAGCCCCAGCATTTT.

J is TRBJ2-3 and V is TRBV4-2; TRBD2 agrees at 7 bases. Germline CDR1 and CDR2: LGHNA and YNFKEQ. Trimming at V came to 4 bases and at J to 6 bases, leaving 4 bases not matched to a gene. The CDR3 is made up of 13 amino acids. The CDR3 DNA sequence: TGTGCCAGCAGCCGGGGGGGTACCGATACGCAGTATTTT. This gives the protein CASSRGGTDTQYF.